One T cell receptor beta chain is described in this entry. The antigen is not known. These data come from a study of shared clonotypes between healthy human individuals. Replicate PCRs run on sorted subsets employed 200 ng DNA, roughly 30,000 T cell genomes. Sequencing was performed with immunoSEQ multiplex PCR; in TCRdb, only in-frame clones are kept and a portion is missing. The table records about 960,000 clones, approximately 80% of them present only once. Points from the study as a whole: Sampling involved blood alone; tissue repertoires likely differ.

In the CD4+ fraction, cells were divided into CD45RA+ naive and CD45RA-negative memory subsets. The source of this sequence is a man aged 18 to 30 in good health. The sequencing input was memory CD4+ T cells sorted from blood. Regarding subset: CD45RA-negative fraction.

DNA for the CDR3: TGTGCCAGCAGCCTCCGAACTAGCGGATCCACATACAATGAGCAGTTCTTC. As protein: CASSLRTSGSTYNEQFF. V gene TRBV27 combines with J gene TRBJ2-1; TRBD2 matches at 8 bases. Germline V lookup: CDR1 MNHEY, CDR2 SMNVEV (reference sequence). This CDR3 comprises 17 residues. The junction had 14 bases not matched to a gene; V was cut back by 6 bases and J by 4 bases.